This T cell receptor (beta chain) derives from a study of lung T cells in sarcoidosis with Löfgren's syndrome. The wider study: Analyses focused on Löfgren's syndrome patients. General observations from the study: TRAV12-1 preferentially paired with TRBV2, with homologous CDR3s.

This clonotype has at least ten counts. Antigen specificity is unknown. TCRdb ran MiXCR on the reads and lists one entry per CDR3 protein. The data contain fewer than 80,000 distinct CDR3 sequences, over 20% of them singletons. Germline CDR1 and CDR2: LGHNA and YSLEER. Trimming pared 0 bases from V and 8 bases from J, leaving 11 bases between. This CDR3 is 14 amino acids long. This TCR came from a human donor with sarcoidosis (Löfgren's syndrome or another form), or a control subject (not recorded which). The sequenced material came from CD4+ T cells from PBMCs. This chain links TRBV4-3 with TRBJ2-1, with a possible D match to TRBD2 (6 bases). CDR3 in DNA: TGCGCCAGCAGCCAAGATGCTCGGAGGGATGAGCAGTTCTTC. Translation gives CASSQDARRDEQFF.